This T cell receptor beta chain appears in the sequencing data of a study of T and B cells in COVID-19 patients. Each TRB amplification used about 250-550 ng of genomic DNA from blood. TRB rearrangements were amplified by multiplex PCR with BIOMED2 TRB-A/B primers. TCRdb analysed the multiplex PCR reads with MiXCR anew, one entry per CDR3 protein. The profile shows about 15,000 distinct CDR3 sequences, under 30% of them singletons. This clonotype was detected only a few times. The CDR3 runs 14 residues. The V end lost 2 bases, the J end lost 0 bases, and 8 bases lay between the germline ends. Germline lookup yields CDR1 GTSNPN and CDR2 SVGIG (reference sequence).

The chain joins TRBV30 to TRBJ1-3; possible D gene TRBD1, 5 bases. Sequencing input: blood. This sequence originates from a human donor who had recovered from COVID-19. CDR3 sequence reads: CAWSRGFSGNTIYF. CDR3 bases: TGTGCCTGGAGTAGGGGATTCTCTGGAAACACCATATATTTT.